One and the same sample provided the 14 T cell receptor beta chains below, sequenced in a study of cytomegalovirus exposure and HLA in healthy donors. The PCR made use of 60 Vbeta and 13 Jbeta primers. The method was immunoSEQ multiplex PCR; TCRdb's version includes in-frame clones alone and lacks a portion of them. Among 110,000 or so clones listed, roughly 70% were seen once. Sequenced sample: PBMCs. The receptors were sampled from a man in his forties or fifties in good health and CMV-seronegative.

The genes are TRBV19 and TRBJ2-1; 8 nucleotides align to TRBD2. V trimming: 5 bases; J trimming: 9 bases; junction bases outside the gene matches: 12. The CDR3 consists of 15 residues. CDR1 and CDR2 from the germline V gene are LNHDA and SQIVND (reference sequence). CDR3: CASSPPGGRLGEQFF. The CDR3 DNA follows: TGTGCCAGTAGTCCCCCTGGCGGGAGGTTAGGTGAGCAGTTCTTC.

The V gene is TRBV2, the J gene TRBJ2-5; the match to TRBD2 covers 9 bases. The DNA matches TRBJ2-7 better at its end, which makes the J call doubtful. Germline-derived CDR1 and CDR2 are SNHLY and FYNNEI. The CDR3 consists of 15 residues. The CDR3 region has the DNA TGTGCCAGCATTAGTCGGCTAGCGGGATCCTACGAGCAGTACTTC. It yields the protein CASISRLAGSYEQYF.

The V and J genes are TRBV7-6 and TRBJ1-2; TRBD1 is a possible D gene (6 bases). Germline assignment: CDR1 SGHVS and CDR2 FNYEAQ. The CDR3 spans 13 residues. The V and J ends lost 3 bases and 5 bases respectively, with 10 bases between them. CDR3 in amino acids: CASSLGANYGYTF. In nucleotides, the CDR3 is TGTGCCAGCAGCTTGGGGGCAAATTATGGCTACACCTTC.

This clone turned up a few times. The V gene is TRBV11-3, the J gene TRBJ2-3; 13 nucleotides agree with TRBD2. V trimming: 5 bases; J trimming: 4 bases; junction bases outside the gene matches: 6. The CDR3 is made up of 16 amino acids. Germline CDR1 reads SGHNT; CDR2 reads YENEEA. The CDR3 spells CASSPGLAGDSDTQYF. CDR3 bases: TGTGCCAGCAGCCCAGGACTAGCGGGAGATTCAGATACGCAGTATTTT.

To note about this clone: One junction end disagrees with the germline gene, perhaps due to a read error. The chain recombines TRBV18 with TRBJ2-7; TRBD1 might be the D (5 bases). CDR3 length: 13 amino acids. Germline values: CDR1 KGHSH, CDR2 LQKENI. The CDR3 region is CASSPPQSRVEHF. CDR3 nucleotide sequence: TGTGCCAGCTCACCACCGCAGTCCAGGGTAGAGCACTTC.

The genes are TRBV19 and TRBJ1-1, with D uncertain. CDR3 length: 14 residues. V lost 4 bases and J 0 bases, leaving 9 bases between the germline ends. Germline assignment: CDR1 LNHDA and CDR2 SQIVND (reference sequence). The CDR3 protein is CASSTTDLNTEAFF. CDR3 sequence (DNA): TGTGCCAGTAGTACCACCGACTTGAACACTGAAGCTTTCTTT.

The CDR3 DNA follows: TGTGCCAGTACCCTAGGGGGACAACCACGCACAGATACGCAGTATTTT. Amino acid sequence: CASTLGGQPRTDTQYF. The V call is TRBV19, the J call TRBJ2-3; D is possibly TRBD1 (6 bases). V gave up 7 bases and J gave up 1 base, with 18 bases separating them. The germline V gene encodes CDR1 LNHDA and CDR2 SQIVND (reference sequence). CDR3 length: 16 amino acids. Full variable domain (missing parts from reference TRBV19 and TRBJ2-3): DGGITQSPKYLFRKEGQNVTLSCEQNLNHDAMYWYRQDPGQGLRLIYYSQIVNDFQKGDIAEGYSVSREKKESFPLTVTSAQKNPTAFYLCASTLGGQPRTDTQYFGPGTRLTVL.

The chain couples TRBV4-1 to TRBJ1-3, with a tentative D call TRBD1 (5 bases). The germline V gene encodes CDR1 MGHRA and CDR2 YSYEKL. Deletions cut 1 base from V and 0 bases from J, with 13 bases between. The length of the CDR3 is 17 residues. The chain's CDR3 is CASSQGDSQRSGNTIYF. In DNA form, the CDR3 reads TGCGCCAGCAGCCAAGGTGACAGTCAGCGCTCTGGAAACACCATATATTTT.

The chain combines TRBV18 with TRBJ1-4; D might be TRBD1 (5 bases). The ends were cut back, 6 bases at V and 5 bases at J, with 16 bases in the middle. This CDR3 is built from 15 residues. The germline CDR1 and CDR2 sequences are KGHSH and LQKENI. CDR3 amino acids: CASSTGGSWNEKLFF. The CDR3 region has the DNA TGTGCCAGCTCCACTGGGGGGTCTTGGAATGAAAAACTGTTTTTT.

This chain uses TRBV14 with TRBJ1-2, with D uncertain. The V gene's germline CDR1 is SGHDN and CDR2 FVKESK. The ends were cut back, 3 bases at V and 0 bases at J, with 5 bases in the middle. This CDR3 has 13 residues. CDR3 DNA: TGTGCCAGCAGCCACAGTTCTAACTATGGCTACACCTTC. Residues: CASSHSSNYGYTF.

This chain connects TRBV7-8 to TRBJ1-3, with a weak D call TRBD1 (5 bases). V lost 6 bases, J lost 0 bases, and 15 bases lay in between. The CDR3 is 16 residues long. Looked up from germline, CDR1 is SGHVS and CDR2 is FQNEAQ. The CDR3 reads CASRGAAASSGNTIYF. CDR3 nucleotide sequence: TGTGCCAGCAGAGGGGCCGCGGCCTCCTCTGGAAACACCATATATTTT.

The chain couples TRBV5-5 to TRBJ2-7, with D possibly TRBD2 on 6 matching bases. There are 13 residues in the CDR3. The V gene's germline CDR1 is SGHKS and CDR2 YYEKEE (reference sequence). V was trimmed by 6 bases and J by 7 bases, leaving 17 bases between them. CDR3 region: CASTGTDALEQYF. CDR3 in DNA: TGTGCCAGCACCGGGACTGACGCCTTGGAGCAGTACTTC.

V usage is TRBV2 and J usage is TRBJ1-2; 10 bases align to TRBD1. V lost 4 bases, J lost 4 bases, and 3 bases stayed unmatched. The CDR3 is 14 residues long. The V gene's germline CDR1 is SNHLY and CDR2 FYNNEI. CDR3 coding DNA: TGTGCCAGCAGTGGGACAGGGGGAGTCTATGGCTACACCTTC. Translating it yields CASSGTGGVYGYTF.

This clone was counted a single time. The chain joins TRBV7-8 to TRBJ2-6; the match to TRBD2 covers 8 bases. Trimming cost V 5 bases and J 2 bases; bases outside gene matches: 5. Germline CDR1 is SGHVS and CDR2 is FQNEAQ. The CDR3 extends over 16 amino acids. CDR3 DNA: TGTGCCAGCAGCCGCCGGGGGGGTACTGGGGCCAACGTCCTGACTTTC. It specifies CASSRRGGTGANVLTF. Filled out from reference TRBV7-8 and TRBJ2-6, the complete variable domain reads GAGVSQSPRYKVAKRGQDVALRCDPISGHVSLFWYQQALGQGPEFLTYFQNEAQLDKSGLPSDRFFAERPEGSVSTLKIQRTQQEDSAVYLCASSRRGGTGANVLTFGAGSRLTVL.